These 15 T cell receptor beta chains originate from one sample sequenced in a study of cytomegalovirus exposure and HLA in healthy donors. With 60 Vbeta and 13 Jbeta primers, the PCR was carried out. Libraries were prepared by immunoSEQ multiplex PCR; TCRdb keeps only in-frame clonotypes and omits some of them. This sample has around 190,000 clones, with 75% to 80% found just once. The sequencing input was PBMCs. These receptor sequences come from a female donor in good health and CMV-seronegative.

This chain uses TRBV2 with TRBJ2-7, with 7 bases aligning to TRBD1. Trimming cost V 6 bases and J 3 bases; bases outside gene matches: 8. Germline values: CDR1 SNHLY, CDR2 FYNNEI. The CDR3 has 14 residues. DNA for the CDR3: TGTGCCAGCAGCATCCCCGGGACAGACTACGAGCAGTACTTC. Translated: CASSIPGTDYEQYF.

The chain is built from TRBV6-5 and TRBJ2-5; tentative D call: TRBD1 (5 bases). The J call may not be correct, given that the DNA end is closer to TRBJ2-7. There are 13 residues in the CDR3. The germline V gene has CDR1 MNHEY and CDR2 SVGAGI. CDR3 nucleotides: TGTGCCAGCAGTTACGGCCAGGGTGGCGAGCAGTACTTC. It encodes CASSYGQGGEQYF.

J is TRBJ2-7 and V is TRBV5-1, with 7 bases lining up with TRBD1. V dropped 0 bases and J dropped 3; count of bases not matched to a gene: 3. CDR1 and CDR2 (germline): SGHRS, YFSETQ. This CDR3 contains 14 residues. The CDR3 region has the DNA TGCGCCAGCAGCTTGGGCTGGACAGGCTACGAGCAGTACTTC. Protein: CASSLGWTGYEQYF.

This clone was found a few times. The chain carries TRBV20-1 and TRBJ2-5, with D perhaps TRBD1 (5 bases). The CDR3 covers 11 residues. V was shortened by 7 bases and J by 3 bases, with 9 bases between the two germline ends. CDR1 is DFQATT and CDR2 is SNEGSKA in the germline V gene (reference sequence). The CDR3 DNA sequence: TGCAGTGGGGTACAGGAAGAGACCCAGTACTTC. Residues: CSGVQEETQYF.

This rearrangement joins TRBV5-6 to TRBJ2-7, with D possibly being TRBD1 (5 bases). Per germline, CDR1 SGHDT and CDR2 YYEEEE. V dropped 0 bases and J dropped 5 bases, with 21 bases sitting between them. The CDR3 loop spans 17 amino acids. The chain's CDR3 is CASSLDHSWGRVDEQYF. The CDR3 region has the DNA TGTGCCAGCAGCTTGGATCACAGCTGGGGCAGGGTCGACGAGCAGTACTTC. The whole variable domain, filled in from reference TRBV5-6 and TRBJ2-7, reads DAGVTQSPTHLIKTRGQQVTLRCSPKSGHDTVSWYQQALGQGPQFIFQYYEEEERQRGNFPDRFSGHQFPNYSSELNVNALLLGDSALYLCASSLDHSWGRVDEQYFGPGTRLTVT.

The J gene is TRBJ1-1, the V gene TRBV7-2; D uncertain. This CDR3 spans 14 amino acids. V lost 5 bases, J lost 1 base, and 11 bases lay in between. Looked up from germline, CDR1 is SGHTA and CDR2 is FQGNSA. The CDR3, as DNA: TGTGCCAGCAGCCGATCCCGACAGAACACTGAAGCTTTCTTT. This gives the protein CASSRSRQNTEAFF.

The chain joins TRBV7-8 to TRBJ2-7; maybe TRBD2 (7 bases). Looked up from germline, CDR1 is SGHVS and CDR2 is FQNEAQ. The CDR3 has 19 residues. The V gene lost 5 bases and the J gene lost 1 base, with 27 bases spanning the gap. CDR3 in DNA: TGTGCCAGCAGCCCACGACAGGTTCGGGGTGCGGGAGAGTCCTACGAGCAGTACTTC. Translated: CASSPRQVRGAGESYEQYF. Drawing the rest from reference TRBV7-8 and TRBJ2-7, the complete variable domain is GAGVSQSPRYKVAKRGQDVALRCDPISGHVSLFWYQQALGQGPEFLTYFQNEAQLDKSGLPSDRFFAERPEGSVSTLKIQRTQQEDSAVYLCASSPRQVRGAGESYEQYFGPGTRLTVT.

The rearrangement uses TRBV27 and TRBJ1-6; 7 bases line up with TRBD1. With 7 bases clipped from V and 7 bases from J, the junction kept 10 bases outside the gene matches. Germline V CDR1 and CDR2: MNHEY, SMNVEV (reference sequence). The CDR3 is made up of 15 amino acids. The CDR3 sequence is CASNPGTGANSPLHF. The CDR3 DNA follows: TGTGCCAGCAACCCCGGAACAGGGGCGAATTCACCCCTCCACTTT.

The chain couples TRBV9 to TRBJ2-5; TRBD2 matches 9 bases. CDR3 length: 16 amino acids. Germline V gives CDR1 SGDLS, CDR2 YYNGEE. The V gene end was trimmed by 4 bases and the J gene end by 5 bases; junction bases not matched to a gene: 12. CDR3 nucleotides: TGTGCCAGCAGCACCCGCTCGACTAGCGGCTTGGAGACCCAGTACTTC. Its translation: CASSTRSTSGLETQYF.

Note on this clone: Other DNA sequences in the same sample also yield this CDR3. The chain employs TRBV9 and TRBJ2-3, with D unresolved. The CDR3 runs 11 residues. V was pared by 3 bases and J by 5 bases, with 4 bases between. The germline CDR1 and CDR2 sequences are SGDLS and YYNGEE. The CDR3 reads CASSAGDTQYF. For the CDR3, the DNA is TGTGCCAGCAGCGCAGGAGATACGCAGTATTTT.

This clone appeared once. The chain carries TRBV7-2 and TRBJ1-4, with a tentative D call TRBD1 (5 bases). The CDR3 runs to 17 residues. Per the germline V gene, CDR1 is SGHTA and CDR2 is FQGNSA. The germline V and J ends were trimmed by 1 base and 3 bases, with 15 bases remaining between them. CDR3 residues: CASSLDAARVANEKLFF. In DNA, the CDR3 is TGTGCCAGCAGCTTAGATGCGGCCAGGGTGGCTAATGAAAAACTGTTTTTT.

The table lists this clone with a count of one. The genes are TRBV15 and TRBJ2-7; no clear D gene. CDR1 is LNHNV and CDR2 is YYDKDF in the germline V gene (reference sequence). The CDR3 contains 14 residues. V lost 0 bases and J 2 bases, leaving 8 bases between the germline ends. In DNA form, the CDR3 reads TGTGCCACCAGCAGAGATTTCCCGGCCTACGAGCAGTACTTC. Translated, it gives CATSRDFPAYEQYF.

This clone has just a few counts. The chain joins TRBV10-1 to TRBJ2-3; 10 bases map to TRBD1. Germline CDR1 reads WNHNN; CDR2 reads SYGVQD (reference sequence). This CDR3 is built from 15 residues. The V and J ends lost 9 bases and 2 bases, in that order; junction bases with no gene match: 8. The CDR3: CASPPGTGDTDTQYF. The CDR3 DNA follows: TGCGCCAGTCCCCCCGGGACAGGGGACACAGATACGCAGTATTTT.

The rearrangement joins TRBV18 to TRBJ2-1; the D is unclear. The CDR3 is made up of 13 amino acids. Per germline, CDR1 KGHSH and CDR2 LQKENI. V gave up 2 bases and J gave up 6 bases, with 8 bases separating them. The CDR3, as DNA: TGTGCCAGCTCACCAATGTCGGGCAATGAGCAGTTCTTC. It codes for CASSPMSGNEQFF.

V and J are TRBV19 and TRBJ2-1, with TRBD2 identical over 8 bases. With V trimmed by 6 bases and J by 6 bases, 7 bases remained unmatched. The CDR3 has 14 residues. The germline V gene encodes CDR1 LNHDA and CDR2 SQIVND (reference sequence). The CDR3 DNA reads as TGTGCCAGTAGCCGTCCGGGACTAGTCAATGAGCAGTTCTTC. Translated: CASSRPGLVNEQFF. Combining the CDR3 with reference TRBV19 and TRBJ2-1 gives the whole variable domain DGGITQSPKYLFRKEGQNVTLSCEQNLNHDAMYWYRQDPGQGLRLIYYSQIVNDFQKGDIAEGYSVSREKKESFPLTVTSAQKNPTAFYLCASSRPGLVNEQFFGPGTRLTVL.